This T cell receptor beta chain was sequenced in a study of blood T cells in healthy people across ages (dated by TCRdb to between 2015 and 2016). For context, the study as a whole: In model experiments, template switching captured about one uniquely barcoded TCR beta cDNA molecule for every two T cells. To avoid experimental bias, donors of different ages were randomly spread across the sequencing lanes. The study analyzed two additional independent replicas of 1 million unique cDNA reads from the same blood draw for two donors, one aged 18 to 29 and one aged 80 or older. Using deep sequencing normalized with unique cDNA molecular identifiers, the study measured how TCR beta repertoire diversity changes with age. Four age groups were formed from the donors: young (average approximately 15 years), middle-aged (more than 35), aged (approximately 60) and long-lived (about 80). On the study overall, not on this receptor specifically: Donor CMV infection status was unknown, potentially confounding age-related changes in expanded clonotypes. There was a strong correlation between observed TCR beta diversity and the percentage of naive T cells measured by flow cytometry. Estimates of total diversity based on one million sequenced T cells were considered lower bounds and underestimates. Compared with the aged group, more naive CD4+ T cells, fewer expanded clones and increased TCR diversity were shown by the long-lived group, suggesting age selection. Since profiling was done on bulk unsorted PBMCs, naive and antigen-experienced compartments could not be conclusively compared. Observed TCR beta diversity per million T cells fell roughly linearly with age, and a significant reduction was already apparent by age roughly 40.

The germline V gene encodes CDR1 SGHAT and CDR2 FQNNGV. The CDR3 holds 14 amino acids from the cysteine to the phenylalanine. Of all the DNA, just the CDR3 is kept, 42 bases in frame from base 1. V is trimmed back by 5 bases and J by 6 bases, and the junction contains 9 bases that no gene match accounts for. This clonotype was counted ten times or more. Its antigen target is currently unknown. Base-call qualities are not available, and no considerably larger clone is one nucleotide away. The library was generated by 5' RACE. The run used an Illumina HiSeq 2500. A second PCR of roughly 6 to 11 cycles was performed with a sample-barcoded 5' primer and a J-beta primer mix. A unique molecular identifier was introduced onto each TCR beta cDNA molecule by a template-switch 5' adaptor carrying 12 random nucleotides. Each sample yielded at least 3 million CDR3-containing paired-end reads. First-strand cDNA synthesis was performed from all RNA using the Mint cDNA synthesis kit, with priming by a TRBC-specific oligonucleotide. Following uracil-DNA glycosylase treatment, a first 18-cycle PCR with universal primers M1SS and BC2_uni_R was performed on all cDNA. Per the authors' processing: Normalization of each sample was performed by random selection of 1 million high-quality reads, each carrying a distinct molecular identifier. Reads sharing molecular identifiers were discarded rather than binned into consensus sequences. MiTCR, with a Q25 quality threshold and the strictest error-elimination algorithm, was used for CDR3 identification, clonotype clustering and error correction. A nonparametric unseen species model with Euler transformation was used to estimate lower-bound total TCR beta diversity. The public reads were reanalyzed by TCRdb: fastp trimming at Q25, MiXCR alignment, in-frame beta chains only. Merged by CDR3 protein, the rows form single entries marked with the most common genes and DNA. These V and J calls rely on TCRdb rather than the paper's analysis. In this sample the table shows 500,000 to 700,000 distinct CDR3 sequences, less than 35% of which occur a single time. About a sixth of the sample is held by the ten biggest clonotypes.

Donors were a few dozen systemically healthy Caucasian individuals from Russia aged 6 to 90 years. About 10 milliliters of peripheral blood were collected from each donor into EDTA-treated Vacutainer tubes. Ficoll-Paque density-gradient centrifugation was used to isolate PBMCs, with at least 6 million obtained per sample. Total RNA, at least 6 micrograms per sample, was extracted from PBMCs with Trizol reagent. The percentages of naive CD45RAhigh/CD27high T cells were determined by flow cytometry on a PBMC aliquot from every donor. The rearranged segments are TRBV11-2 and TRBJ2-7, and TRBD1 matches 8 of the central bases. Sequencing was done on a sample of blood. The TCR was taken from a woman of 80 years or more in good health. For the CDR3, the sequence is CASSQTGERGEQYF. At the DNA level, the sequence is TGTGCCAGCAGCCAGACAGGGGAACGAGGCGAGCAGTACTTC.